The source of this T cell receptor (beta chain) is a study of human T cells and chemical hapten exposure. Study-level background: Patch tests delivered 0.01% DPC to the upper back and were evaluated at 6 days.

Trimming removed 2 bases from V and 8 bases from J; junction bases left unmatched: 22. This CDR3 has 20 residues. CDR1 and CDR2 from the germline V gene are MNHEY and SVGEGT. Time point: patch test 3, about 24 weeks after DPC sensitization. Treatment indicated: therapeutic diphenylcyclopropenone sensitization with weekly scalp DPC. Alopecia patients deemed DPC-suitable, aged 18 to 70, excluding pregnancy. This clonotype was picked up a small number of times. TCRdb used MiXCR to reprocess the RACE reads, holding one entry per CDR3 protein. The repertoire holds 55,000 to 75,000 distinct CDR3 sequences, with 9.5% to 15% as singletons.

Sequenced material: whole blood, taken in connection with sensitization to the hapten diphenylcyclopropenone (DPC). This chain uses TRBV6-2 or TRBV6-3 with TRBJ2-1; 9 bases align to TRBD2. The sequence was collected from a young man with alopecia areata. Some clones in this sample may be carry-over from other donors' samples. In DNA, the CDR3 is TGTGCCAGCAGTTACCTGCCTTCCTGGGGGGCTAGCGGGGAATACCATGAGCAGTTCTTC. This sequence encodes CASSYLPSWGASGEYHEQFF.